The clone carrying this TCR beta chain has just one count. The entry originates in a study of blood T cell repertoires in COVID-19. Overall study context: Samples taken during acute and convalescent COVID-19 were collected in the United States, Italy and Spain.

Participant-given clinical history determined each cohort assignment. Trimming took off 0 bases at V and 3 bases at J, with 15 bases between the two ends. The CDR3 totals 17 residues. Germline V gene lookup returns CDR1 SGHRS and CDR2 YFSETQ. Assay: immunoSEQ multiplex PCR; the TCRdb copy retains only in-frame clones and omits some. Of 200,000 to 250,000 clones listed, 75% to 90% are singletons. The gene calls are TRBV5-1 and TRBJ2-2; possibly TRBD1 for D (5 bases). The clonotype originates from a woman under 40 who had been exposed to COVID-19. Specimen: PBMCs or T cells enriched from blood (not recorded which). CDR3 nucleotide sequence: TGCGCCAGCAGCTTGGAGGCCAGGGCGTTGTACACCGGGGAGCTGTTTTTT. It codes for CASSLEARALYTGELFF.